The rows below give T cell receptor beta chains drawn from one sample of a study of cytomegalovirus exposure and HLA in healthy donors. The data were produced by immunoSEQ multiplex PCR, yet TCRdb's version contains in-frame clones alone and is incomplete. The sample lists approximately 120,000 clones, around four fifths occurring once. The sample taken for sequencing was PBMCs. The source of these receptors is a woman aged 40 to 49 in good health and CMV-seropositive. Both conserved end residues are part of each CDR3.

TRBV18	CASSPGTDYGYTF
TRBV15	CATSREREAYNEQFF
TRBV28	CASHAPGRAGGYTF
TRBV7-9	CASSLGTGRGGRAEAFF
TRBV4-3	CASSQDARTAYEQYF
TRBV14	CASSQDLSSYEQFF
TRBV7-3	CASSLGASGEQYF
TRBV27	CASSGMAQGHGYTF
TRBV7-9	CASTNYPDNEQFF
TRBV9	CASSVRDMNTEAFF
TRBV28	CASSPQTGRYEQYF
TRBV7-9	CASSPGFGEQFF
TRBV19	CASSIMAGLENIQYF
TRBV15	CATSKRAGDTQYF
TRBV10-2	CASIKRGSTDTQYF
TRBV2	CASSDYDNEQFF
TRBV5-8	CASSRRTGRAEAFF
TRBV7-2	CASSPRGGLNTGELFF
TRBV10-3	CAISLLPGQPISGANVLTF
TRBV28	CASSLPGTGDRGYGYTF
TRBV30	CAWSVGTGQKDTQYF
TRBV6-1	CASTRLAGADTQYF
TRBV28	CASSRRGTGAAFF
TRBV6-1	CASSERVNYGYTF
TRBV27	CASSLFGGDEAFF
TRBV27	CASSYNRATDTQYF
TRBV9	CASSVTSGSRHTGELFF
TRBV2	CASKIGVNPADTQYF
TRBV19	CASSPKTGASSYEQYF
TRBV16	CASSQSGTRYEQYF
TRBV6-5	CASSYSGGLEAFF
TRBV4-1	CASSQRDRGGGEQFF
TRBV27	CASSLRAGGISGANVLTF
TRBV29-1	CSVGVTGGSGANVLTF
TRBV11-3	CASSPGLGTVELGANYGYTF
TRBV2	CASSGTASNQPQHF
TRBV5-1	CASSLAPFAREHNEQFF
TRBV7-3	CASSLGGQGTDTQYF
TRBV27	CANTDSEQYF
TRBV18	CASSLAGLNTEAFF
TRBV29-1	CSVGSGGDGYTF
TRBV11-2	CASSLGSGGRSYEQYF
TRBV7-9	CASSPRPLAGGLNEQFF
TRBV4-1	CASSQWTSGTYEQYF
TRBV9	CASSVVGQGGNEQFF
TRBV6-1	CASSEEGGRGYNEQFF
TRBV7-9	CASSLLSDEAFF
TRBV4-3	CASSHIDAGWNNEQFF
TRBV12-5	CASALNEAGYTF
TRBV5-1	CASSLDVGRKKYEQYF
TRBV5-4	CASSLASAHTDTQYF
TRBV4-1	CASSRAVNTEAFF
TRBV11-2	CASSLGLLNTGELFF
TRBV9	CASSGGGDVHNEQFF